This T cell receptor (beta chain) was identified during a study of metastatic and nonmetastatic thyroid tumors (dated by TCRdb to 2019 to 2021). Regarding the research as a whole: Repertoires were compared across peripheral blood and tumor or nodule tissue samples from malignant and benign thyroid patients. What the authors observed across the whole study: TCR beta diversity was reported as significantly higher in malignant tumors than in benign nodules, in both blood and tumor samples.

Concerning this clone itself: It lacks a known antigen. Base-call qualities are not available, and no considerably larger clone is one nucleotide away.

Before undergoing thyroid surgery, none of the patients had been given any kind of treatment. Using T-cell receptor beta sequencing, the researchers looked back retrospectively at clinical samples from patients, gathered between about 2012 and 2018. Including the terminal cysteine and phenylalanine, the CDR3 comprises 15 residues. Only the CDR3 portion is preserved as DNA: 45 bases, with reading frame beginning at the first base. V is trimmed back by 0 bases and J by 4 bases, and the junction contains 8 bases that no gene match accounts for. According to the germline V gene (reference sequence), CDR1 reads DFQATT and CDR2 reads SNEGSKA. Libraries were built with PCR. Sequencing took place on an Illumina HiSeq 4000. The TCR beta-chain CDR3 region of each patient was profiled by high-throughput sequencing. As for how the authors treated the data: CDR3 differences across clinicopathological groups were used to build a classifier for discriminating distant-metastatic papillary thyroid cancer patients. The Shannon index was used to measure repertoire diversity, and the Morisita-Horn index was used to measure how similar tumor and blood repertoires were. Using fastp at Q25 and MiXCR, TCRdb reprocessed the public reads and kept productive beta chains. Here the V and J calls rest on TCRdb's processing, not on the authors' analysis. This sample gives tens of thousands of clones in total; 25% to 35% of them show up just once. The ten largest account for roughly 15% of the sample.

The source material was blood. This TCR derives from a female donor with papillary thyroid cancer or a benign thyroid nodule (not recorded which). Some clones in this sample may be carry-over from other donors' samples. The rearrangement combines TRBV20-1 with TRBJ2-7, and TRBD2 matches 8 of the central bases. The CDR3 reads CSARDGGGSTYEQYF. The sequenced DNA is TGCAGTGCTAGAGATGGCGGGGGGTCTACGTACGAGCAGTACTTC.